Presented here are 13 T cell receptor beta chains from one specimen sequenced in a study of blood T cell repertoires in COVID-19. Sequencing was performed with immunoSEQ multiplex PCR; in TCRdb, only in-frame clones are kept and a portion is missing. The profile shows 360,000 or so clones, around 90% of them singletons. The source material was peripheral blood. These receptors were taken from a woman aged 55-69 years with COVID-19, enrolled during active disease.

The gene calls are TRBV27 and TRBJ2-7, with TRBD1 matching over 7 bases. Germline loops: CDR1 MNHEY, CDR2 SMNVEV (reference sequence). The CDR3 sequence is 15 residues long. J lost 2 bases, V lost 5 bases, and 9 bases had no gene match. The CDR3 DNA reads as TGTGCCAGCAGTAGAGCACAGGGGCCTCCCTACGAGCAGTACTTC. Translating it yields CASSRAQGPPYEQYF.

The chain uses TRBV6-1 and TRBJ2-3; 8 bases are shared with TRBD1. This CDR3 spans 17 amino acids. Trimming cost V 0 bases and J 1 base; bases outside gene matches: 6. Germline-derived CDR1 and CDR2 are MNHNS and SASEGT. DNA of the CDR3: TGTGCCAGCAGTGAAGCAGGACAGGGTTACGGCACAGATACGCAGTATTTT. Translation: CASSEAGQGYGTDTQYF.

The chain has TRBV25-1 and TRBJ1-6, with D unresolved. This CDR3 has 17 amino acids. Germline assignment: CDR1 MGHDK and CDR2 SYGVNS. Trimming cost V 2 bases and J 2 bases, with 13 bases left between them. The CDR3 sequence: CASSEPPGITYNSPLHF. In DNA, the CDR3 is TGTGCCAGCAGTGAACCCCCCGGTATAACCTATAATTCACCCCTCCACTTT. The whole variable domain, filled in from reference TRBV25-1 and TRBJ1-6, reads EADIYQTPRYLVIGTGKKITLECSQTMGHDKMYWYQQDPGMELHLIHYSYGVNSTEKGDLSSESTVSRIRTEHFPLTLESARPSHTSQYLCASSEPPGITYNSPLHFGNGTRLTVT.

This clone appeared a few times. In the same sample, other DNA sequences code for this CDR3. The chain joins TRBV5-1 to TRBJ1-5, with a tentative D call TRBD1 (6 bases). The germline CDR1 and CDR2 sequences are SGHRS and YFSETQ. This CDR3 spans 15 amino acids. With 2 bases removed from V and 0 bases from J, the gap between germline ends came to 9 bases. CDR3 in DNA: TGCGCCAGCAGCTTAACAGGGAATAGCAATCAGCCCCAGCATTTT. This gives the protein CASSLTGNSNQPQHF.

The chain carries TRBV3-1 (or the pseudogene TRBV3-2) and TRBJ1-5, with D uncertain. Trimming removed 0 bases at V and 1 base at J, with 10 bases between. This CDR3 region has 16 residues. Germline V gene lookup returns CDR1 LGHDT and CDR2 YNNKEL (reference sequence). The DNA for the CDR3 is TGTGCCAGCAGCCAAGACCCCGGGTGGAGCAATCAGCCCCAGCATTTT. Amino acids: CASSQDPGWSNQPQHF.

CDR3 loop: CASTENLNQPQHF. CDR3 DNA sequence: TGTGCCAGTACGGAGAATCTCAATCAGCCCCAGCATTTT. This chain joins TRBV19 and TRBJ1-5; D not certain. Germline loops: CDR1 LNHDA, CDR2 SQIVND (reference sequence). Trimming removed 7 bases at V and 3 bases at J, with 10 bases between. The CDR3 is made up of 13 amino acids.

The gene calls are TRBV6-5 and TRBJ1-4; 9 bases line up with TRBD1. V dropped 6 bases and J dropped 7; count of bases not matched to a gene: 9. Germline V gene data show CDR1 as MNHEY and CDR2 as SVGAGI. This CDR3 is built from 15 residues. Written as DNA, the CDR3 is TGTGCCAGCAGATACGACAGGGGGAAAGGTGAAAAACTGTTTTTT. This translates into CASRYDRGKGEKLFF.

This chain uses TRBV5-1 with TRBJ1-4; 8 bases fit TRBD1. Trimming took 6 bases from V and 4 from J; bases not matched to a gene: 17. CDR1 is SGHRS, CDR2 YFSETQ, per germline. The CDR3 loop spans 18 amino acids. CDR3: CASKTAWGQASGNEKLFF. CDR3 DNA: TGCGCCAGCAAGACGGCGTGGGGACAGGCATCGGGTAATGAAAAACTGTTTTTT.

This clone was picked up a small number of times. This chain connects TRBV3-1 (or the pseudogene TRBV3-2) to TRBJ2-7; D possibly corresponds to TRBD1 (6 bases). There are 13 residues in the CDR3. Germline V gene sequence: CDR1 LGHDT, CDR2 YNNKEL (reference sequence). The V and J ends lost 8 bases and 4 bases respectively, with 15 bases between them. The CDR3 loop reads CASGRRTDYEQYF. DNA for the CDR3: TGTGCCAGCGGGCGAAGGACAGATTACGAGCAGTACTTC.

The V call is TRBV9, the J call TRBJ2-5; TRBD1 might be the D (6 bases). The V and J ends lost 0 bases and 1 base respectively, with 10 bases between them. Germline V gives CDR1 SGDLS, CDR2 YYNGEE. The CDR3 has 15 residues. In DNA, the CDR3 is TGTGCCAGCAGCGTAGGTGGGACAACCCAAGAGACCCAGTACTTC. Residues: CASSVGGTTQETQYF.

In this sample, this clone turned up many times. Other nucleotide sequences from this sample produce the same CDR3. The chain carries TRBV5-1 and TRBJ2-1; weak D call: TRBD2 (5 bases). Trimming shortened V by 0 bases and J by 7 bases, and 5 bases separated the two germline ends. Germline-derived CDR1 and CDR2 are SGHRS and YFSETQ. This CDR3 contains 12 residues. The CDR3 DNA is TGCGCCAGCAGCTTGGGAGGGAATGAGCAGTTCTTC. It codes for CASSLGGNEQFF.

This chain links TRBV6-5 with TRBJ1-1; 8 nucleotides agree with TRBD1. This CDR3 comprises 16 residues. CDR1 and CDR2 (germline): MNHEY, SVGAGI. V gave up 0 bases and J gave up 5 bases; unmatched junction bases: 8. As DNA, the CDR3 is TGTGCCAGCAGTTACTCCTATTCAGGGGGCAGGACTGAAGCTTTCTTT. It specifies CASSYSYSGGRTEAFF.

The chain is built from TRBV7-6 and TRBJ1-4; 8 nucleotides line up with TRBD1. The junction had 8 bases not matched to a gene; V was cut back by 4 bases and J by 7 bases. Germline V gene lookup returns CDR1 SGHVS and CDR2 FNYEAQ. The CDR3 extends over 15 amino acids. CDR3 in DNA: TGTGCCAGCAGCTCCGCTACAGGGGGTTTTGAAAAACTGTTTTTT. Its translation: CASSSATGGFEKLFF.